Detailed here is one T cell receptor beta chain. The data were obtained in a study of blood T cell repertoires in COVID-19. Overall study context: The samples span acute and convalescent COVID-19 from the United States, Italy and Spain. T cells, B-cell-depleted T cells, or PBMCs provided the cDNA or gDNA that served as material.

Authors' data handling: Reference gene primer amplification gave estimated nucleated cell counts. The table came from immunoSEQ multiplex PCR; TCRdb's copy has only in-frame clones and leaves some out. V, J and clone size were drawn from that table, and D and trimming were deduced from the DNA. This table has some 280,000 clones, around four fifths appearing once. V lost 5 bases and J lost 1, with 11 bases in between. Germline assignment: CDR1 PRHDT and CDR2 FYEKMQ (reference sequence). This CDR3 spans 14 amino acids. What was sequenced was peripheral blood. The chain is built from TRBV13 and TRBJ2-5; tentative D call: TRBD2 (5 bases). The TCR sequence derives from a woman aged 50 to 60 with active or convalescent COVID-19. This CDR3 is CASSHERSQETQYF. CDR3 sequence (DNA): TGTGCCAGCAGCCACGAGCGGAGCCAAGAGACCCAGTACTTC.